Below, one TCR beta chain is given with its context. These data originate in a study of blood T cell repertoires in COVID-19. About the research overall: Both acute and convalescent COVID-19 samples were obtained from the United States, Italy and Spain. Nucleic acid was either cDNA or gDNA, and it came from T cells, B-cell-depleted T cells, or PBMCs.

In the original workflow: Amplification of reference gene primers was used by the study to estimate nucleated cell counts. Produced via immunoSEQ multiplex PCR; TCRdb's table is partial and in-frame only. The DNA was the basis for D and trimming; V, J and clone size are from that table. The data hold some 120,000 clones, with roughly three quarters observed a single time. V lost 6 bases and J 4 bases, leaving 19 bases between the germline ends. The CDR3 contains 15 residues. Germline V gene sequence: CDR1 SGHVS, CDR2 FQNEAQ. This chain connects TRBV7-8 to TRBJ2-7; maybe TRBD1 (6 bases). The sequence was obtained from a man at least 80 years old with acute or convalescent COVID-19. The sequenced sample was peripheral blood. The CDR3 DNA is TGTGCCAGCAGTTCGATCCCCAGGGGTCCGTACGAGCAGTACTTC. This translates into CASSSIPRGPYEQYF. The variable domain in full, with the rest retrieved from reference TRBV7-8 and TRBJ2-7, is GAGVSQSPRYKVAKRGQDVALRCDPISGHVSLFWYQQALGQGPEFLTYFQNEAQLDKSGLPSDRFFAERPEGSVSTLKIQRTQQEDSAVYLCASSSIPRGPYEQYFGPGTRLTVT.